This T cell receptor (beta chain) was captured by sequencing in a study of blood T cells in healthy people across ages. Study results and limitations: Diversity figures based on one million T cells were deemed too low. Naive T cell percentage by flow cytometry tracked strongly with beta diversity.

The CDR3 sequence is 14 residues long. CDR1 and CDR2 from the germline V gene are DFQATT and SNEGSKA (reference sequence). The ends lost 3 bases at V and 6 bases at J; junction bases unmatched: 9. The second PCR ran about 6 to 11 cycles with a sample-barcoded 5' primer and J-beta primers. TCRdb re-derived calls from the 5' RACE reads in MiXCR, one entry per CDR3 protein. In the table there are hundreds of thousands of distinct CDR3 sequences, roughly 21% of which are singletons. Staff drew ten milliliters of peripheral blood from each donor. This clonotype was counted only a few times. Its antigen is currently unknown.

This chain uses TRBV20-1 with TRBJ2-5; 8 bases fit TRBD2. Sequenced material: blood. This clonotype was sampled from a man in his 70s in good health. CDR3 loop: CSASGSGSTKTQYF. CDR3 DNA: TGCAGTGCTAGCGGCAGCGGGAGCACGAAGACCCAGTACTTC.